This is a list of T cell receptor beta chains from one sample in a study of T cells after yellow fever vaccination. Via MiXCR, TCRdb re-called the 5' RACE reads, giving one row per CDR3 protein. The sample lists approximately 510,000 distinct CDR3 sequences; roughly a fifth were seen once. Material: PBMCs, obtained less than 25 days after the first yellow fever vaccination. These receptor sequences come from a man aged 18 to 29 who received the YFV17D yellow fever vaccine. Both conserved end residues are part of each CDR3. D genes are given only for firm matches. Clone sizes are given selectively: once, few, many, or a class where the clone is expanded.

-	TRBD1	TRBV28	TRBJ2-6	TGTGCCAGCAGCCGGGACAGGGGGCGCGGGGCCAACGTCCTGACTTTC	CASSRDRGRGANVLTF
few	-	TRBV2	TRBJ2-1	TGTGCCAGCAGTGAGGGAGGGGGCCTTAATGAGCAGTTCTTC	CASSEGGGLNEQFF
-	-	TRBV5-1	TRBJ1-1	TGCGCCAGCAGCCCCTCGTTCGTGAACACTGAAGCTTTCTTT	CASSPSFVNTEAFF
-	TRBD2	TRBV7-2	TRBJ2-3	TGTGCCAGCAGCTTCACCCTAGCGGGGGGGCTCACAGATACGCAGTATTTT	CASSFTLAGGLTDTQYF
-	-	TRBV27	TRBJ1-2	TGTGCCAGCAGTTTAAGAAGGGCCATGAGGGACTATGGCTACACCTTC	CASSLRRAMRDYGYTF
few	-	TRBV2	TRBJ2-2	TGTGCCAGCAGTGAAACAGGCGGGACCGGGGAGCTGTTTTTT	CASSETGGTGELFF
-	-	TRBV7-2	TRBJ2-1	TGTGCCAGCAGCACCTATAACAATGAGCAGTTCTTC	CASSTYNNEQFF
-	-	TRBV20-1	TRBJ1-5	TGCAGTGCTAGGAAGGGGACACGCAATCAGCCCCAGCATTTT	CSARKGTRNQPQHF
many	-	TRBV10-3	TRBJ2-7	TGTGCCATCAGTGAGGGACAAACCTACGAGCAGTACTTC	CAISEGQTYEQYF
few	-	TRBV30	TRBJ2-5	TGTGCCTGGAGTTTTACGACCCGCCAAGAGACCCAGTACTTC	CAWSFTTRQETQYF
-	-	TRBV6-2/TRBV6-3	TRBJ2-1	TGTGCCAGTCAACGAGAGTTAGCGAGCTCCTACAATGAGCAGTTCTTC	CASQRELASSYNEQFF
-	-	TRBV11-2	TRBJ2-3	TGTGCCAGCAGCCCCGGCTGGGGCACAGATACGCAGTATTTT	CASSPGWGTDTQYF
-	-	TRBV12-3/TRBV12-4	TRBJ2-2	TGTGCCAGCAGTTTATTAAGCACCGGGGAGCTGTTTTTT	CASSLLSTGELFF
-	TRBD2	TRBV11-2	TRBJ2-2	TGTGCCAGCAGCTTAGAGGTGGGACTAACGAACACCGGGGAGCTGTTTTTT	CASSLEVGLTNTGELFF
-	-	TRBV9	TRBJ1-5	TGTGCCAGCAGCGTGAGCGGCTATCAGCCCCAGCATTTT	CASSVSGYQPQHF
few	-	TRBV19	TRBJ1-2	TGTGCCAGTAGTATTCTGAGCTACAACTATGGCTACACCTTC	CASSILSYNYGYTF
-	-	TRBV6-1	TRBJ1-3	TGTGCCAGCATCGACCGGGAAAGAAGTACCATATATTTT	CASIDRERSTIYF
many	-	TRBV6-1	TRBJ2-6	TGTGCCACTTGCAGACACTTCTCTGGGGCCAACGTCCTGACTTTC	CATCRHFSGANVLTF
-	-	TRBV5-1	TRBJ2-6	TGCGCCAGCAGCTCGGGGCCGATCTCTGGGGCCAACGTCCTGACTTTC	CASSSGPISGANVLTF
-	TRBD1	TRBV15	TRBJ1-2	TGTGCCACCAGCAGAGATCTTGGAACTCGACAGGGTGGTCATGGCTACACCTTC	CATSRDLGTRQGGHGYTF